The rows below give T cell receptor beta chains drawn from one sample of a study of blood T cells in healthy people across ages. TCRdb recomputed calls from the 5' RACE reads with MiXCR, one row per CDR3 protein. Altogether over 1.5 million distinct CDR3 sequences are present, roughly 49% being singletons, with the ten largest covering approximately 2%. The sequencing input was blood. These receptors all stem from a woman aged 40 to 50 in good health. CDR3s leave out the opening cysteine and the closing phenylalanine or tryptophan.

cdr3_aa: SAIPTSGRIKTGELF; j_call: TRBJ2-2; v_call: TRBV20-1
cdr3_aa: SAKWTFSCNEQF; j_call: TRBJ2-1; v_call: TRBV20-1
cdr3_aa: SASGPPPLGETQY; j_call: TRBJ2-5; v_call: TRBV20-1
cdr3_aa: ASSLGQGQDNSPLH; j_call: TRBJ1-6; v_call: TRBV12-3/TRBV12-4
cdr3_aa: ASRPFGDRDTQY; j_call: TRBJ2-3; v_call: TRBV3-1
cdr3_aa: SARDRARGRYGYT; j_call: TRBJ1-2; v_call: TRBV20-1
cdr3_aa: SADGTSGDTDTQY; j_call: TRBJ2-3; v_call: TRBV20-1
cdr3_aa: ASSLAPGGGIQY; j_call: TRBJ2-4; v_call: TRBV12-3/TRBV12-4
cdr3_aa: ASSFRRGYSDTQY; j_call: TRBJ2-3; v_call: TRBV12-3/TRBV12-4
cdr3_aa: ATSERQNNSPLH; j_call: TRBJ1-6; v_call: TRBV10-3
cdr3_aa: ASSLGGTYEQY; j_call: TRBJ2-7; v_call: TRBV5-1
cdr3_aa: ASSLRTSGGAETQY; j_call: -; v_call: TRBV7-2
cdr3_aa: ATSGPLGWPQH; j_call: TRBJ1-5; v_call: TRBV24-1
cdr3_aa: AISALWEIGDRDSLDNEQF; j_call: TRBJ2-1; v_call: TRBV10-3
cdr3_aa: ASSQDPRDSGDTQY; j_call: TRBJ2-3; v_call: TRBV5-6
cdr3_aa: ASSQDGRRTDTQY; j_call: TRBJ2-3; v_call: TRBV7-9
cdr3_aa: SVRTTSNQETQY; j_call: TRBJ2-5; v_call: TRBV29-1